This is a list of T cell receptor beta chains from one sample in a study of T cells in pancreatic ductal adenocarcinoma. Assay: immunoSEQ multiplex PCR; the TCRdb copy retains only in-frame clones and omits some. Of approximately 13,000 clones listed, roughly 88% are singletons. The specimen sequenced was PBMCs. These receptors all come from a human donor with pancreatic ductal adenocarcinoma. The CDR3 runs from the conserved cysteine through the conserved F or W. A D gene is named only where the DNA matches it firmly. Clone size is given for some rows only: seen once, a few or many times, or a class if the clone is expanded.

CDR3 length	J gene	clone size	D gene	V gene	CDR3 protein	CDR3 DNA
12	TRBJ2-7	once	.	TRBV28	CASKKERGEQYF	TGTGCCAGCAAAAAAGAGCGAGGGGAGCAGTACTTC
13	TRBJ1-1	.	.	TRBV19	CASSWGRTNEAFF	TGTGCCAGTAGTTGGGGTCGTACGAATGAAGCTTTCTTT
15	TRBJ2-1	.	TRBD2	TRBV4-3	CASSHLAGGNNEQFF	TGCGCCAGCAGCCACTTAGCGGGAGGGAACAATGAGCAGTTCTTC
18	TRBJ2-4	.	TRBD2	TRBV4-1	CASSQGLAGGLAKNIQYF	TGCGCCAGCAGCCAGGGACTAGCGGGAGGGCTAGCCAAAAACATTCAGTACTTC
14	TRBJ2-4	.	TRBD1	TRBV11-3	CASSLGTGSNIQYF	TGTGCCAGCAGCTTAGGGACAGGGTCCAACATTCAGTACTTC
14	TRBJ1-4	.	.	TRBV30	CAWRGKATNEKLFF	TGTGCCTGGAGAGGGAAAGCAACTAATGAAAAACTGTTTTTT
15	TRBJ2-1	once	TRBD2	TRBV9	CASSVVGISGGQQFF	TGTGCCAGCAGCGTAGTGGGGATTAGCGGGGGACAGCAGTTCTTC
12	TRBJ2-7	.	TRBD2	TRBV6-6	CASGGEGGEQYF	TGTGCCAGCGGCGGGGAGGGTGGCGAGCAGTACTTC
14	TRBJ2-1	.	TRBD2	TRBV6-5	CAAGLREAYNEQFF	TGTGCCGCAGGCTTACGGGAGGCCTACAATGAGCAGTTCTTC
15	TRBJ2-3	.	TRBD2	TRBV11-2	CASSFTSGSTDTQYF	TGTGCCAGCAGCTTCACTAGCGGAAGCACAGATACGCAGTATTTT
14	TRBJ1-1	.	.	TRBV29-1	CSVVPGAVNTEAFF	TGCAGCGTCGTCCCGGGGGCCGTGAACACTGAAGCTTTCTTT
14	TRBJ2-5	.	TRBD1	TRBV4-1	CASSLRTGPETQYF	TGCGCCAGCAGCCTCCGGACAGGGCCCGAGACCCAGTACTTC
17	TRBJ2-2	.	TRBD2	TRBV28	CASRLAGGPANTGELFF	TGTGCCAGCAGGTTAGCGGGAGGCCCCGCGAACACCGGGGAGCTGTTTTTT
16	TRBJ1-6	.	.	TRBV5-1	CASSFVGMGPNSPLHF	TGCGCCAGCAGCTTTGTCGGGATGGGTCCTAATTCACCCCTCCACTTT
16	TRBJ2-1	.	TRBD2	TRBV18	CASSFRLAGGHREQFF	TGTGCCAGCTCTTTCCGACTAGCGGGGGGGCATCGTGAGCAGTTCTTC
13	TRBJ2-7	.	TRBD1	TRBV28	CASKTGGNYEQYF	TGTGCCAGCAAAACAGGGGGAAATTACGAGCAGTACTTC
17	TRBJ2-2	.	.	TRBV4-3	CASSEDRAAGVTGELFF	TGCGCCAGCAGCGAAGACAGGGCCGCGGGGGTCACCGGGGAGCTGTTTTTT
14	TRBJ2-1	.	TRBD2	TRBV6-5	CASSSGGRGNEQFF	TGTGCCAGCAGTAGCGGGGGTCGGGGCAATGAGCAGTTCTTC
13	TRBJ2-7	.	.	TRBV27	CASSAQTGSEQYF	TGTGCCAGCAGTGCCCAGACAGGCTCCGAGCAGTACTTC
15	TRBJ2-7	.	.	TRBV6-6	CASTRSRGRPYEQYF	TGTGCCAGCACCCGATCCCGGGGGCGCCCCTACGAGCAGTACTTC
15	TRBJ2-3	once	TRBD1	TRBV28	CASSLGGQGTDTQYF	TGTGCCAGCAGTTTAGGGGGACAGGGGACAGATACGCAGTATTTT
15	TRBJ2-2	.	.	TRBV7-3	CASSLNGGNTGELFF	TGTGCCAGCAGCTTAAACGGGGGGAACACCGGGGAGCTGTTTTTT
13	TRBJ2-2	.	.	TRBV27	CASSLWGTGELFF	TGTGCCAGCAGCTTGTGGGGCACCGGGGAGCTGTTTTTT
15	TRBJ2-7	.	.	TRBV19	CASSRPGGEDTEQYF	TGTGCCAGTAGTAGGCCCGGCGGAGAGGATACCGAGCAGTACTTC
17	TRBJ2-3	.	TRBD2	TRBV19	CASRRRTSGRSTDTQYF	TGTGCCAGTAGGCGACGGACTAGCGGGAGGAGCACAGATACGCAGTATTTT
14	TRBJ2-3	.	.	TRBV27	CASSPMTSTDTQYF	TGTGCCAGCAGTCCCATGACTAGCACAGATACGCAGTATTTT
13	TRBJ2-5	.	.	TRBV19	CASSIRLQETQYF	TGTGCCAGTAGTATCCGCCTCCAAGAGACCCAGTACTTC
12	TRBJ2-3	.	.	TRBV6-5	CASRESTDTQYF	TGTGCCAGCAGGGAAAGCACAGATACGCAGTATTTT
18	TRBJ2-1	.	.	TRBV7-9	CASSLRIELLGRDNEQFF	TGTGCCAGCAGCTTACGGATTGAGTTATTAGGCAGAGACAATGAGCAGTTCTTC
15	TRBJ1-6	.	TRBD1	TRBV4-2	CASSRATGNNSPLHF	TGTGCCAGCAGCCGCGCGACAGGGAATAATTCACCCCTCCACTTT
16	TRBJ1-2	.	.	TRBV4-3	CASSQDRGAGDYGYTF	TGCGCCAGCAGCCAGGACCGAGGGGCCGGAGATTATGGCTACACCTTC
12	TRBJ1-2	once	.	TRBV19	CAVGEEGYGYTF	TGTGCCGTCGGGGAGGAGGGCTATGGCTACACCTTC
14	TRBJ1-4	.	.	TRBV29-1	CSVKTAISNEKLFF	TGCAGCGTTAAGACAGCAATCTCTAATGAAAAACTGTTTTTT
15	TRBJ1-1	.	.	TRBV9	CASSVVSGGGTEAFF	TGTGCCAGCAGCGTAGTGTCGGGAGGAGGGACTGAAGCTTTCTTT
14	TRBJ1-2	.	TRBD1	TRBV10-3	CAISPGQGSYGYTF	TGTGCCATCAGTCCGGGACAGGGGAGCTATGGCTACACCTTC
14	TRBJ2-2	.	TRBD1	TRBV5-6	CASINRGYTGELFF	TGTGCCAGCATAAACAGGGGGTACACCGGGGAGCTGTTTTTT
15	TRBJ1-1	once	.	TRBV30	CAWSAMAQINTEAFF	TGTGCCTGGAGCGCTATGGCCCAAATTAACACTGAAGCTTTCTTT
17	TRBJ2-6	.	.	TRBV5-1	CASSLAVVRTGANVLTF	TGCGCCAGCAGCTTGGCCGTTGTTCGGACTGGGGCCAACGTCCTGACTTTC
15	TRBJ2-6	.	.	TRBV5-1	CASRPQVSGANVLTF	TGCGCCAGCAGACCTCAGGTCTCTGGGGCCAACGTCCTGACTTTC
15	TRBJ2-7	.	.	TRBV28	CASSLLTSGLREQYF	TGTGCCAGCAGTTTACTTACGAGCGGTTTGAGGGAGCAGTACTTC
14	TRBJ2-1	.	.	TRBV7-6	CASSKGQGVDEQFF	TGTGCCAGCAGCAAAGGGCAGGGAGTGGATGAGCAGTTCTTC
13	TRBJ1-2	.	.	TRBV6-6	CASSLGQRYGYTF	TGTGCCAGCAGCCTAGGACAGAGATATGGCTACACCTTC
16	TRBJ2-5	.	.	TRBV15	CATKFGGAGLQETQYF	TGTGCCACCAAATTTGGCGGGGCGGGGCTACAAGAGACCCAGTACTTC
14	TRBJ1-5	.	.	TRBV5-1	CASSLEPSNQPQHF	TGCGCCAGCAGCTTGGAACCTAGCAATCAGCCCCAGCATTTT
13	TRBJ2-7	.	.	TRBV5-6	CASSFGQSYEQYF	TGTGCCAGCAGCTTTGGACAGTCCTACGAGCAGTACTTC
16	TRBJ1-1	.	.	TRBV5-1	CASSLGASPPSTEAFF	TGCGCCAGCAGCTTGGGGGCCAGTCCACCGAGCACTGAAGCTTTCTTT
15	TRBJ1-1	.	.	TRBV7-2	CASSLFLEGSTEAFF	TGTGCCAGCAGCTTATTCTTGGAGGGGAGCACTGAAGCTTTCTTT
12	TRBJ2-7	.	TRBD2	TRBV30	CASGTRAHEQYF	TGTGCCTCCGGGACTAGGGCCCACGAGCAGTACTTC
18	TRBJ2-7	once	.	TRBV4-2	CASSQDPLGEAISYEQYF	TGTGCCAGCAGCCAAGATCCCTTGGGGGAGGCCATATCCTACGAGCAGTACTTC
16	TRBJ2-1	once	.	TRBV7-6	CASSLGAGGRGDEQFF	TGTGCCAGCAGCTTAGGCGCCGGCGGCCGTGGGGATGAGCAGTTCTTC
14	TRBJ2-7	.	.	TRBV9	CASSVDPLSYEQYF	TGTGCCAGCAGCGTAGACCCCCTCTCCTACGAGCAGTACTTC
15	TRBJ2-7	.	.	TRBV19	CASSMGVGGLNEQYF	TGTGCCAGTAGTATGGGAGTTGGGGGTTTGAACGAGCAGTACTTC
15	TRBJ2-1	.	.	TRBV11-3	CASSLSGGIYNEQFF	TGTGCCAGCAGCTTATCAGGGGGGATCTACAATGAGCAGTTCTTC
14	TRBJ1-3	.	.	TRBV6-1	CASSSLGSGNTIYF	TGTGCCAGCAGTTCACTGGGATCTGGAAACACCATATATTTT
13	TRBJ2-1	.	.	TRBV27	CASKSGLYNEQFF	TGTGCCAGCAAAAGCGGGTTGTACAATGAGCAGTTCTTC